The 25 T cell receptor beta chains in this list originate from one sample, sequenced in a study of T cell repertoires in cytomegalovirus infection. TCRdb reprocessed the reads with MiXCR, giving one entry per CDR3 protein. The repertoire holds approximately 400,000 distinct CDR3 sequences, with approximately 33% as singletons. Source material: PBMCs. These receptors were collected from a human donor in good health (CMV status not recorded). Some clones in this sample may be carry-over from other donors' samples.

This clonotype was observed many times. This chain links TRBV7-8 with TRBJ2-2, with 10 positions matching TRBD2. The CDR3 is 16 amino acids. From germline, CDR1 is SGHVS and CDR2 FQNEAQ. V was clipped by 1 base and J by 4 bases; unmatched bases: 3. The CDR3 here is CASSLGSGGVTGELFF. CDR3 nucleotide sequence: TGTGCCAGCAGCTTAGGCAGCGGGGGGGTCACCGGGGAGCTGTTTTTT. Variable domain in full (rest from reference TRBV7-8 and TRBJ2-2): GAGVSQSPRYKVAKRGQDVALRCDPISGHVSLFWYQQALGQGPEFLTYFQNEAQLDKSGLPSDRFFAERPEGSVSTLKIQRTQQEDSAVYLCASSLGSGGVTGELFFGEGSRLTVL.

About this clonotype itself: A much larger clone is a single base away; this may be a read error. This rearrangement joins TRBV28 to TRBJ2-5; 10 bases fit TRBD2. Per germline, CDR1 MDHEN and CDR2 SYDVKM. The CDR3 length is 17 residues. The CDR3 DNA sequence: TGTGCCAGCAGTTTAGCCCCAGCGGGGGGGACAACCGGGACCCCGTACTTC. It specifies CASSLAPAGGTTGTPYF.

This clonotype turned up a few times. The chain couples TRBV27 to TRBJ2-5, with 9 bases that match TRBD2. This CDR3 has 16 amino acids. J was trimmed by 5 bases and V by 3 bases; bases with no gene match: 10. The germline V gene has CDR1 MNHEY and CDR2 SMNVEV (reference sequence). In DNA, the CDR3 is TGTGCCAGCAGTTTTTCCAGCGGGGGGACCGGGGAGACCCAGTACTTC. It yields the protein CASSFSSGGTGETQYF.

The chain joins TRBV12-3 or TRBV12-4 to TRBJ2-6; D possibly matches TRBD1 or TRBD2 (6 bases each). The V end lost 5 bases, the J end lost 4 bases, and 15 bases lay between the germline ends. CDR3 size: 16 residues. CDR3 in DNA: TGTGCCAGCAGTCCACGAGGGGGGATGGGGGCCAACGTCCTGACTTTC. The encoded protein is CASSPRGGMGANVLTF.

The chain joins TRBV19 to TRBJ1-2, with D possibly matching TRBD1 (6 bases). This CDR3 has 14 amino acids. V lost 5 bases, J lost 4 bases, and 14 bases lay in between. Germline V lookup: CDR1 LNHDA, CDR2 SQIVND (reference sequence). The CDR3 nucleotides read TGTGCCAGTAGTGTACAGGGTTTGAGCTATGGCTACACCTTC. It translates to CASSVQGLSYGYTF.

Only a few counts were recorded for this clonotype. The chain joins TRBV6-5 to TRBJ2-3; 7 bases fit TRBD2. The CDR3 totals 14 residues. Germline assignment: CDR1 MNHEY and CDR2 SVGAGI. J was trimmed by 1 base and V by 2 bases; bases with no gene match: 0. The CDR3 loop reads CASSYAGGTDTQYF. The CDR3 nucleotides read TGTGCCAGCAGTTACGCGGGGGGCACAGATACGCAGTATTTT.

This clonotype was observed a few times. V gene TRBV5-8 combines with J gene TRBJ1-6, with D unresolved. Germline-derived CDR1 and CDR2 are SGHTS and YDEGEE. The germline V and J ends were trimmed by 1 base and 6 bases, with 14 bases remaining between them. The CDR3 sequence is 16 residues long. The CDR3 here is CASSLRMTDANSPLHF. The CDR3 nucleotides read TGTGCCAGCAGCTTGCGAATGACCGACGCTAATTCACCCCTCCACTTT.

The genes are TRBV29-1 and TRBJ2-7, with 9 bases lining up with TRBD1. In germline, CDR1 is SQVTM, CDR2 ANQGSEA. CDR3 length equals 11 residues. Trimming removed 6 bases from V and 6 bases from J; junction bases left unmatched: 3. CDR3 nucleotides: TGCAGCGTGGGACAGGGAGGCGAGCAGTACTTC. This sequence encodes CSVGQGGEQYF.

V is TRBV10-3 and J is TRBJ2-3, with 8 positions matching TRBD2. The CDR3 contains 13 residues. Losses at the gene ends were 6 bases for V and 6 bases for J; bases not matched to a gene: 5. The germline V gene encodes CDR1 ENHRY and CDR2 SYGVKD. DNA for the CDR3: TGTGCCATCAGCGGGGGGGCGAAGGATACGCAGTATTTT. Translated: CAISGGAKDTQYF.

This clonotype was counted a few times. The V call is TRBV6-1, the J call TRBJ2-1; 12 bases line up with TRBD2. This CDR3 spans 14 amino acids. Germline values: CDR1 MNHNS, CDR2 SASEGT. J gave up 7 bases and V 5 bases, and 3 bases lay outside the gene matches. The CDR3 DNA sequence: TGTGCCAGCAGTTCTAGCGGGGGGGCGAATGAGCAGTTCTTC. This gives the protein CASSSSGGANEQFF.

The chain uses TRBV19 and TRBJ1-5, with a possible D match to TRBD1 (6 bases). CDR3 length equals 14 residues. Germline V gene data show CDR1 as LNHDA and CDR2 as SQIVND (reference sequence). V lost 6 bases and J 6 bases, leaving 15 bases between the germline ends. CDR3 DNA sequence: TGTGCCAGTAGCCAAGGGTTAGGGGGTCAGCCCCAGCATTTT. Amino acid sequence: CASSQGLGGQPQHF. Full variable domain (remainder filled in from reference TRBV19 and TRBJ1-5): DGGITQSPKYLFRKEGQNVTLSCEQNLNHDAMYWYRQDPGQGLRLIYYSQIVNDFQKGDIAEGYSVSREKKESFPLTVTSAQKNPTAFYLCASSQGLGGQPQHFGDGTRLSIL.

The chain links TRBV7-6 to TRBJ1-4; 7 bases align to TRBD1. Losses at the gene ends were 5 bases for V and 0 bases for J; bases not matched to a gene: 0. Looked up from germline, CDR1 is SGHVS and CDR2 is FNYEAQ. The CDR3 runs to 14 residues. This CDR3 reads CASSDRATNEKLFF. The CDR3, as DNA: TGTGCCAGCAGCGACAGGGCAACTAATGAAAAACTGTTTTTT.

The chain is built from TRBV7-8 and TRBJ1-1; unclear D gene. The CDR3 runs to 18 residues. Germline V gene sequence: CDR1 SGHVS, CDR2 FQNEAQ. Trimming left V 1 base short and J 3 bases short, with 21 bases between. The CDR3 DNA is TGTGCCAGCAGCTTAGAACCAAATCGACAAGGAAGAGACACTGAAGCTTTCTTT. Translation gives CASSLEPNRQGRDTEAFF.

The CDR3 nucleotides are TGCGCCAGCAGCCACAAAGGGACAGGGGGATGGCAAGCTTTCTTT. Protein: CASSHKGTGGWQAFF. The J gene is TRBJ1-1, the V gene TRBV4-3; 11 positions match TRBD1. J lost 9 bases, V lost 3 bases, and 9 bases had no gene match. CDR1 is LGHNA, CDR2 YSLEER, per germline. CDR3 length: 15 residues.

The rearrangement joins TRBV19 to TRBJ2-1; D is unclear. This CDR3 region has 15 residues. Germline V CDR1 and CDR2: LNHDA, SQIVND (reference sequence). Trimming took off 1 base at V and 9 bases at J, with 16 bases between the two ends. CDR3 sequence: CASSIVGSDGGEQFF. Here the CDR3 DNA reads TGTGCCAGTAGTATAGTCGGGTCTGATGGCGGTGAGCAGTTCTTC.

This clonotype has just a few counts. The V gene is TRBV6-2 or TRBV6-3, the J gene TRBJ2-3; D is unclear. The CDR3 extends over 13 amino acids. The V and J ends lost 8 bases and 2 bases respectively, with 11 bases between them. Germline CDR1 MNHEY, CDR2 SVGEGT. The CDR3 sequence is CASGEGNTDTQYF. The CDR3 DNA follows: TGTGCCAGCGGCGAAGGAAACACAGATACGCAGTATTTT.

The genes are TRBV5-4 and TRBJ2-5, with D tentatively TRBD1 or TRBD2 (6 bases each). The CDR3 is made up of 14 amino acids. Trimming took 5 bases from V and 5 from J, leaving 16 bases between them. Per the germline V gene, CDR1 is SGHNT and CDR2 is YYREEE (reference sequence). CDR3 in DNA: TGTGCCAGCAGTTCCGATCCGGGGGCTGAGACCCAGTACTTC. This codes for CASSSDPGAETQYF.

In DNA form, the CDR3 reads TGTGCCAGCAGCACAAAAGGCAATCAGCCCCAGCATTTT. Translating it yields CASSTKGNQPQHF. The chain employs TRBV7-6 and TRBJ1-5; unclear D gene. Trimming shortened V by 5 bases and J by 2 bases, and 7 bases separated the two germline ends. This CDR3 contains 13 residues. Looked up from germline, CDR1 is SGHVS and CDR2 is FNYEAQ. The variable domain in full, with the rest retrieved from reference TRBV7-6 and TRBJ1-5, is GAGVSQSPRYKVTKRGQDVALRCDPISGHVSLYWYRQALGQGPEFLTYFNYEAQQDKSGLPNDRFSAERPEGSISTLTIQRTEQRDSAMYRCASSTKGNQPQHFGDGTRLSIL.

Comments on this clonotype: A much larger clonotype is one base distant, so this may be a read error. This chain joins TRBV19 and TRBJ2-6; TRBD1 matches at 7 bases. Germline lookup yields CDR1 LNHDA and CDR2 SQIVND (reference sequence). This CDR3 is built from 15 residues. V was pared by 10 bases and J by 2 bases, with 8 bases of the junction left unmatched. The CDR3 coding sequence is TGTGCCATTAGCAACGACAGGGCTGGGGCCAACGTCCTGACTTTC. Amino acids: CAISNDRAGANVLTF.

This clonotype was found a few times. The gene calls are TRBV5-5 and TRBJ1-1; D gene unclear. Germline loops: CDR1 SGHKS, CDR2 YYEKEE (reference sequence). Trimming removed 0 bases at V and 4 bases at J, with 10 bases between. This CDR3 has 14 residues. The CDR3 loop is CASSLAWGGTEAFF. CDR3 in DNA: TGTGCCAGCAGCTTGGCCTGGGGAGGCACTGAAGCTTTCTTT.

This clonotype was picked up a small number of times. The rearrangement links TRBV20-1 to TRBJ2-5; TRBD2 aligns across 11 bases. The CDR3 has 14 residues. V dropped 5 bases and J dropped 7; count of bases not matched to a gene: 9. CDR1 and CDR2 (germline): DFQATT, SNEGSKA (reference sequence). The CDR3 DNA reads TGCAGTGCTCTGACTAGCGGGGCGACGGGGACCCAGTACTTC. Its protein product is CSALTSGATGTQYF.

J is TRBJ1-1 and V is TRBV20-1; 9 positions match TRBD1. V dropped 5 bases and J dropped 4; count of bases not matched to a gene: 5. The CDR3 covers 13 residues. Germline-derived CDR1 and CDR2 are DFQATT and SNEGSKA (reference sequence). The CDR3 nucleotides are TGCAGTGCTTCGGACAGGGGCCTCACTGAAGCTTTCTTT. This encodes CSASDRGLTEAFF.

This clonotype was observed at least ten times. V and J are TRBV7-2 and TRBJ1-6, with TRBD1 matching over 9 bases. Germline CDR1 and CDR2: SGHTA and FQGNSA. The junction had 8 bases not matched to a gene; V was cut back by 1 base and J by 7 bases. This CDR3 has 17 amino acids. Here the CDR3 reads CASSLGVTGTGNSPLHF. DNA of the CDR3: TGTGCCAGCAGCTTAGGGGTCACCGGGACAGGGAATTCACCCCTCCACTTT.

DNA for the CDR3: TGTGCCAGCAGTTACGACAGTCTCTATAGCAATCAGCCCCAGCATTTT. It is translated as CASSYDSLYSNQPQHF. The J gene is TRBJ1-5, the V gene TRBV6-6; D might be TRBD1 (5 bases). This CDR3 spans 16 amino acids. Trimming cost V 2 bases and J 0 bases, with 11 bases left between them. The germline gives CDR1 MNHNY, CDR2 SVGAGI (reference sequence).

This clonotype was detected only a few times. This chain connects TRBV6-6 to TRBJ1-3, with D possibly matching TRBD1 (5 bases). Germline CDR1 and CDR2: MNHNY and SVGAGI (reference sequence). V lost 1 base to trimming and J lost 0 bases, with 10 bases between them. CDR3 size: 16 residues. The CDR3 reads CASSYFRVSSGNTIYF. CDR3 coding DNA: TGTGCCAGCAGTTACTTCAGGGTTTCCTCTGGAAACACCATATATTTT.